The 27 T cell receptor beta chains below all came from one sample that was sequenced in a study of shared clonotypes between healthy human individuals. Profiled with immunoSEQ multiplex PCR; TCRdb holds only in-frame clones, not every one. The sample holds 950,000 to 1,300,000 clones; about three quarters are singletons and the top ten take roughly 1.4%. Sample: memory CD4+ T cells sorted from blood. Subset: CD45RA-negative fraction. The receptors originated from a man between 18 and 35 years old in good health.

The chain has TRBV6-4 and TRBJ1-6; a possible D gene is TRBD1 (6 bases). This CDR3 has 13 amino acids. Germline V gene lookup returns CDR1 MRHNA and CDR2 SNTAGT. The V end was cut by 9 bases, the J end by 7 bases, with 13 bases between. The chain's CDR3 is CASSGDYNSPLHF. Here the CDR3 DNA reads TGTGCCAGTTCAGGGGACTACAATTCACCCCTCCACTTT.

The rearrangement joins TRBV2 to TRBJ1-4, with 9 bases identical to TRBD1. Germline V CDR1 and CDR2: SNHLY, FYNNEI. Trimming took 7 bases from V and 5 from J; bases not matched to a gene: 8. The CDR3 sequence is 15 residues long. Here the CDR3 DNA reads TGTGCCAGCAACGGACAGGGGCTCCAAAATGAAAAACTGTTTTTT. It is translated as CASNGQGLQNEKLFF.

The rearrangement links TRBV11-2 to TRBJ1-4; 8 bases are a match to TRBD1. The CDR3 length is 15 residues. The germline V gene has CDR1 SGHAT and CDR2 FQNNGV. The ends lost 5 bases at V and 7 bases at J; junction bases unmatched: 9. The CDR3: CASSPDRVASEKLFF. DNA of the CDR3: TGTGCCAGCAGCCCGGACAGGGTGGCGAGTGAAAAACTGTTTTTT.

The chain links TRBV4-1 to TRBJ2-7; D gene unclear. CDR3 length: 15 residues. Germline loops: CDR1 MGHRA, CDR2 YSYEKL. V lost 0 bases and J lost 2, with 11 bases in between. The CDR3: CASSQDIEDTYEQYF. In DNA, the CDR3 is TGCGCCAGCAGCCAAGATATCGAGGATACCTACGAGCAGTACTTC.

The V call is TRBV4-1, the J call TRBJ1-6, with a possible D match to TRBD1 (5 bases). Trimming took 0 bases from V and 7 from J, leaving 19 bases between them. The CDR3 runs to 18 residues. The V gene's germline CDR1 is MGHRA and CDR2 YSYEKL. The CDR3 region is CASSQDYQRDRGNSPLHF. The CDR3 DNA reads TGCGCCAGCAGCCAAGACTATCAAAGAGACAGAGGCAATTCACCCCTCCACTTT.

The genes are TRBV6-6 and TRBJ1-6; D gene unclear. The CDR3 extends over 14 amino acids. The germline CDR1 and CDR2 sequences are MNHNY and SVGAGI (reference sequence). Trimming stripped 8 bases from V and 7 bases from J, with 15 bases between. CDR3 in amino acids: CASLGEGGNSPLHF. The CDR3 region has the DNA TGTGCCAGCCTCGGGGAGGGCGGGAATTCACCCCTCCACTTT.

The chain combines TRBV28 with TRBJ2-2; D gene unclear. V lost 3 bases and J 1 base, leaving 6 bases between the germline ends. In germline, CDR1 is MDHEN, CDR2 SYDVKM. The CDR3 runs 14 residues. CDR3 in amino acids: CASSFPQNTGELFF. For the CDR3, the DNA is TGTGCCAGCAGTTTCCCACAGAACACCGGGGAGCTGTTTTTT.

The V and J genes are TRBV10-3 and TRBJ2-2, with D possibly matching TRBD2 (5 bases). This CDR3 contains 14 residues. Trimming took off 6 bases at V and 6 bases at J, with 14 bases between the two ends. CDR1 is ENHRY, CDR2 SYGVKD, per germline. CDR3 sequence reads: CAIRATEVSGELFF. CDR3 nucleotides: TGTGCCATCAGGGCCACGGAGGTCTCCGGGGAGCTGTTTTTT.

CDR3 protein: CASSPWEGAAEQFF. CDR3 bases: TGTGCCAGCAGCCCTTGGGAGGGCGCAGCTGAGCAGTTCTTC. This chain uses TRBV7-2 with TRBJ2-1; 7 nucleotides line up with TRBD2. Germline V CDR1 and CDR2: SGHTA, FQGNSA. V lost 5 bases, J lost 9 bases, and 10 bases stayed unmatched. The CDR3 extends over 14 amino acids.

V and J are TRBV7-8 and TRBJ2-1; D not resolved. CDR1 is SGHVS and CDR2 is FQNEAQ in the germline V gene. Trimming removed 4 bases from V and 10 bases from J, with 14 bases in between. This CDR3 contains 13 residues. The CDR3 bases are TGTGCCAGCAGCTCCCTTATTAATCCCGAGCAGTTCTTC. Protein: CASSSLINPEQFF.

This chain joins TRBV4-1 and TRBJ2-2, with D perhaps TRBD2 (5 bases). CDR3 size: 17 residues. The germline gives CDR1 MGHRA, CDR2 YSYEKL. V lost 4 bases, J lost 1 base, and 16 bases lay in between. DNA of the CDR3: TGCGCCAGCAGCCCCTTTCCGGGATCCGGGAACACCGGGGAGCTGTTTTTT. This encodes CASSPFPGSGNTGELFF.

The gene calls are TRBV5-4 and TRBJ2-3; 9 nucleotides align to TRBD2. CDR3 length: 16 residues. Germline values: CDR1 SGHNT, CDR2 YYREEE (reference sequence). The V segment lost 0 bases and the J segment 2 bases; nucleotides outside the gene matches: 4. In DNA form, the CDR3 reads TGTGCCAGCAGCTTGGCCCCGGGACTAGCCACAGATACGCAGTATTTT. Protein: CASSLAPGLATDTQYF.

The chain links TRBV28 to TRBJ2-6, with 9 bases matching TRBD1. CDR3 length equals 16 residues. V was pared by 4 bases and J by 4 bases, with 5 bases of the junction left unmatched. Germline V gene data show CDR1 as MDHEN and CDR2 as SYDVKM. The CDR3 DNA reads TGTGCCAGCAGTTCACAGGGGGCGGTAGGGGCCAACGTCCTGACTTTC. Its protein is CASSSQGAVGANVLTF.

V gene TRBV28 combines with J gene TRBJ1-3; a weak D match, TRBD1 (5 bases). Germline CDR1 and CDR2: MDHEN and SYDVKM. The CDR3 totals 17 residues. Trimming cost V 8 bases and J 2 bases, with 22 bases left between them. This chain's CDR3 is CASCPGTPGGTGNTIYF. CDR3 coding DNA: TGTGCCAGCTGTCCCGGGACCCCGGGAGGCACTGGAAACACCATATATTTT.

The chain has TRBV6-1 and TRBJ2-5, with D possibly TRBD1 on 5 matching bases. The CDR3 has 13 residues. Deletions cut 6 bases from V and 5 bases from J, with 13 bases between. The germline CDR1 and CDR2 sequences are MNHNS and SASEGT. DNA of the CDR3: TGTGCCAGCAGCAGACAGATACGCGAGACCCAGTACTTC. Its translation is CASSRQIRETQYF.

This chain connects TRBV6-5 to TRBJ1-1, with 7 bases matching TRBD1. Germline CDR1 reads MNHEY; CDR2 reads SVGAGI. With 5 bases clipped from V and 4 bases from J, the junction kept 7 bases outside the gene matches. This CDR3 spans 14 amino acids. The CDR3 loop is CASSRTGMGTEAFF. The CDR3 DNA reads TGTGCCAGCAGTCGGACAGGTATGGGCACTGAAGCTTTCTTT.

CDR3: CASSLSGGTETQYF. CDR3 sequence (DNA): TGTGCCAGCAGTTTAAGCGGGGGCACGGAGACCCAGTACTTC. The chain couples TRBV28 to TRBJ2-5, with TRBD2 identical over 8 bases. From germline, CDR1 is MDHEN and CDR2 SYDVKM. J was trimmed by 5 bases and V by 2 bases; bases with no gene match: 4. This CDR3 spans 14 amino acids.

This rearrangement joins TRBV19 to TRBJ2-1, with D possibly matching TRBD2 (6 bases). The germline CDR1 and CDR2 sequences are LNHDA and SQIVND (reference sequence). Trimming left V 4 bases short and J 3 bases short, with 13 bases between. This CDR3 contains 15 residues. In DNA, the CDR3 is TGTGCCAGTAGTAGCCTCAGGACTAACTACAATGAGCAGTTCTTC. This gives the protein CASSSLRTNYNEQFF.

This chain joins TRBV30 and TRBJ2-7, with TRBD2 matching 8 bases. Germline loops: CDR1 GTSNPN, CDR2 SVGIG (reference sequence). V lost 3 bases to trimming and J lost 5 bases; unmatched junction nucleotides: 12. The CDR3 loop spans 15 amino acids. The CDR3 DNA reads TGTGCCTGGAGCCCGGCGGGAGGTTGGAGGAACGAGCAGTACTTC. This encodes CAWSPAGGWRNEQYF.

The chain employs TRBV19 and TRBJ2-1; D unresolved. Germline values: CDR1 LNHDA, CDR2 SQIVND (reference sequence). Deletions cut 1 base from V and 5 bases from J, with 12 bases between. The CDR3 sequence is 15 residues long. For the CDR3, the DNA is TGTGCCAGTAGTATAGGTGGGGTTGATAACAATGAGCAGTTCTTC. This encodes CASSIGGVDNNEQFF.

The genes are TRBV7-9 and TRBJ2-6; a possible D gene is TRBD1 (5 bases). Germline V lookup: CDR1 SEHNR, CDR2 FQNEAQ (reference sequence). This CDR3 comprises 15 residues. V was cut by 3 bases and J by 1 base, with 7 bases left in between. CDR3 DNA sequence: TGTGCCAGCAGCTTTCAGGGTTCTGGGGCCAACGTCCTGACTTTC. Translated, it gives CASSFQGSGANVLTF.

J is TRBJ1-3 and V is TRBV11-2; D might be TRBD1 (6 bases). Trimming shortened V by 6 bases and J by 1 base, and 10 bases separated the two germline ends. The germline CDR1 and CDR2 sequences are SGHAT and FQNNGV. The CDR3 length is 14 residues. CDR3 in DNA: TGTGCCAGCAGATCAACAGGGTCTGGAAACACCATATATTTT. This translates into CASRSTGSGNTIYF.

The CDR3 bases are TGTGCCAGCAGTAAGACAGTCTCCACACAGGAGCAGTACTTC. This encodes CASSKTVSTQEQYF. This rearrangement joins TRBV2 to TRBJ2-7, with a possible D match to TRBD1 (5 bases). The CDR3 consists of 14 residues. V lost 5 bases, J lost 7 bases, and 18 bases lay in between. Germline V gives CDR1 SNHLY, CDR2 FYNNEI.

This chain uses TRBV18 with TRBJ1-4; a possible D gene is TRBD1 (6 bases). CDR1 is KGHSH and CDR2 is LQKENI in the germline V gene. The CDR3 loop spans 15 amino acids. Trimming left V 1 base short and J 5 bases short, with 11 bases between. The CDR3 DNA reads TGTGCCAGCTCACCACTTGGGGGCCCCAATGAAAAACTGTTTTTT. Protein product: CASSPLGGPNEKLFF.

The CDR3 here is CASSLRSGGAVDTQYF. The DNA of the CDR3 is TGTGCCAGCAGTTTACGGAGCGGGGGGGCTGTAGATACGCAGTATTTT. The chain combines TRBV28 with TRBJ2-3; 10 bases line up with TRBD2. Germline-derived CDR1 and CDR2 are MDHEN and SYDVKM. After removal of 2 bases from V and 5 bases from J, the junction contained 7 bases not matched to a gene. The CDR3 contains 16 residues. Filled out from reference TRBV28 and TRBJ2-3, the complete variable domain reads DVKVTQSSRYLVKRTGEKVFLECVQDMDHENMFWYRQDPGLGLRLIYFSYDVKMKEKGDIPEGYSVSREKKERFSLILESASTNQTSMYLCASSLRSGGAVDTQYFGPGTRLTVL.

There are a few counts of this clone. Other DNA sequences within the sample encode an identical CDR3. The rearrangement uses TRBV11-2 and TRBJ1-2; no clear D. Germline CDR1 reads SGHAT; CDR2 reads FQNNGV. The CDR3 runs 12 residues. V lost 5 bases and J 5 bases, leaving 9 bases between the germline ends. CDR3 DNA: TGTGCCAGCAGCCTGGCAGGTTATGGCTACACCTTC. It is translated as CASSLAGYGYTF.

The chain is built from TRBV7-2 and TRBJ2-5, with a weak D call TRBD1 (5 bases). CDR1 is SGHTA and CDR2 is FQGNSA in the germline V gene. CDR3 length: 16 residues. The germline V and J ends were trimmed by 0 bases and 2 bases, with 13 bases remaining between them. CDR3 nucleotide sequence: TGTGCCAGCAGCTTAGCGCCCGGCAGGGATCAAGAGACCCAGTACTTC. This encodes CASSLAPGRDQETQYF.